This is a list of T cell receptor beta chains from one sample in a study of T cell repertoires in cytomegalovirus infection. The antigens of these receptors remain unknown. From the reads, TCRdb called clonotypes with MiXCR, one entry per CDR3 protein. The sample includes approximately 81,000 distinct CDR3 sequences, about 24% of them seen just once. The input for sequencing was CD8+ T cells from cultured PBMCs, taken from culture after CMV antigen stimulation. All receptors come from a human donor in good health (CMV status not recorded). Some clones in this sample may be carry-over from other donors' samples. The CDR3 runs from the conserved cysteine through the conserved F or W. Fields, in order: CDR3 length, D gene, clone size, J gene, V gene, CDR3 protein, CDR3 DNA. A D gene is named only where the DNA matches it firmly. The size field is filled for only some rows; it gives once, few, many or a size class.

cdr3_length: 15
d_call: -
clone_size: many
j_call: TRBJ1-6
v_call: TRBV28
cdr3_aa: CASSTRHSSYSPLHF
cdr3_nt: TGTGCCAGCAGTACCCGACATTCATCCTATTCACCCCTCCACTTT

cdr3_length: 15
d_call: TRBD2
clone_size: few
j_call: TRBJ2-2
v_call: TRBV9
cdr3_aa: CASSVGGLGTGELFF
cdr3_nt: TGTGCCAGCAGCGTAGGCGGACTAGGCACCGGGGAGCTGTTTTTT

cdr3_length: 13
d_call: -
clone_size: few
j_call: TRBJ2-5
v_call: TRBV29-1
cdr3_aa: CSVRPDRKETQYF
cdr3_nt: TGCAGCGTCCGACCAGACAGAAAAGAGACCCAGTACTTC

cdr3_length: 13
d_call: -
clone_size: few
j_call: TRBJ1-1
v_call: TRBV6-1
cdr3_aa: CASSEEVKREAFF
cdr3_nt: TGTGCCAGCAGTGAAGAGGTTAAGCGTGAAGCTTTCTTT

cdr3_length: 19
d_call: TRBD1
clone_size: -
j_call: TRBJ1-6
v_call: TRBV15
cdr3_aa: CATSSKTQPGQGGDSPLHF
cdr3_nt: TGTGCCACCAGCAGTAAAACCCAACCGGGACAGGGGGGAGATTCACCCCTCCACTTT

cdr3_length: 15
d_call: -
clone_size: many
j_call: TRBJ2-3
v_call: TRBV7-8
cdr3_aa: CASNTLGGSTDTQYF
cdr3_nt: TGTGCCAGCAATACACTCGGGGGAAGCACAGATACGCAGTATTTT

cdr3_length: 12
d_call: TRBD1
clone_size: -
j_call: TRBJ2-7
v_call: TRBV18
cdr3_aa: CASSGDRGEQYF
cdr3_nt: TGTGCCAGCTCAGGAGACAGGGGCGAGCAGTACTTC

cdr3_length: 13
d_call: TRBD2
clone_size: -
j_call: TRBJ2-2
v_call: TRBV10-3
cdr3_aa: CATTSGPSGELFF
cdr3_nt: TGTGCCACCACTAGCGGACCCTCCGGGGAGCTGTTTTTT

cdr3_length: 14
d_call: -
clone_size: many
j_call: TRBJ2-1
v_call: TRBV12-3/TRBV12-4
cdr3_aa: CASREEGAYNEQFF
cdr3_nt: TGTGCCAGCAGGGAGGAGGGGGCCTACAATGAGCAGTTCTTC

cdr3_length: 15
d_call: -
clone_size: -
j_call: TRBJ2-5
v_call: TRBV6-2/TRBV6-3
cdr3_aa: CASSGGGVARETQYF
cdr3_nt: TGTGCCAGCAGTGGAGGGGGGGTCGCCAGGGAGACCCAGTACTTC

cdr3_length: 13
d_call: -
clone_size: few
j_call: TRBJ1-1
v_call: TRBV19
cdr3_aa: CASSIGVGTEAFF
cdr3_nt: TGTGCCAGTAGTATAGGGGTAGGCACTGAAGCTTTCTTT